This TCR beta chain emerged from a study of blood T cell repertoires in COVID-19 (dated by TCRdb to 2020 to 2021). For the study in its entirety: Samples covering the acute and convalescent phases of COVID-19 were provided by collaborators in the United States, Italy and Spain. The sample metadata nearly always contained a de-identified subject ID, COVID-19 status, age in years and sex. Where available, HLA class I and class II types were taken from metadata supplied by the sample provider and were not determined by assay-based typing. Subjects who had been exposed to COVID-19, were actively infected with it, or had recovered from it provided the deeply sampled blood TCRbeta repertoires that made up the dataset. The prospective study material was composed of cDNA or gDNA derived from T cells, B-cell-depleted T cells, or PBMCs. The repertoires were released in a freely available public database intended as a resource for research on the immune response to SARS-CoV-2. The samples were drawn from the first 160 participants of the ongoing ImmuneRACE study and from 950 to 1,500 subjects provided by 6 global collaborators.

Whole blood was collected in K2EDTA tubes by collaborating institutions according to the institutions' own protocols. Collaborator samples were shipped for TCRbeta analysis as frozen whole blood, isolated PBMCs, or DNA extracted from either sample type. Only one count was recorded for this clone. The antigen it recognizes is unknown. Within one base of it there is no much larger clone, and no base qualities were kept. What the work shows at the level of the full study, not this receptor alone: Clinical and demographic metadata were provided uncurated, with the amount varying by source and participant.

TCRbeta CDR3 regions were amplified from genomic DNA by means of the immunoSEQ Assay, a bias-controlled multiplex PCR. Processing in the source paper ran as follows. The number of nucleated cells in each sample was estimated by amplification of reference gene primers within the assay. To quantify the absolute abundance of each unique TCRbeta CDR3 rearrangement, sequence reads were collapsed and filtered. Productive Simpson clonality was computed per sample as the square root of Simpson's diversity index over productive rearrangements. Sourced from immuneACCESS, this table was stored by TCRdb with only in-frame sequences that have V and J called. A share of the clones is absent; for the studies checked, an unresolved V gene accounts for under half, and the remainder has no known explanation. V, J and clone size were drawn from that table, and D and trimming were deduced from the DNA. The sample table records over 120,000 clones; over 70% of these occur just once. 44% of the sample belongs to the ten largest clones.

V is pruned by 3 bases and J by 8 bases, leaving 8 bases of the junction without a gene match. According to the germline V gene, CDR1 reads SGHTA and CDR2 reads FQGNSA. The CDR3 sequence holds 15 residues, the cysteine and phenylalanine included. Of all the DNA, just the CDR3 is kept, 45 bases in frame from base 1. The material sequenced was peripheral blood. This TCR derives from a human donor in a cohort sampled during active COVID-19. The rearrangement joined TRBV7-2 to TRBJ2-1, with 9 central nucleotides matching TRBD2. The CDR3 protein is CASSFSGVAGDEQFF. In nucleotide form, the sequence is TGTGCCAGCAGCTTTTCCGGGGTAGCGGGGGATGAGCAGTTCTTC.